The present TCR beta chain was sequenced within a study of CD8 T cells in Susac syndrome. The CDR3 runs to 16 residues. The V and J ends lost 5 bases and 0 bases respectively, with 15 bases between them. Germline CDR1 SEHNR, CDR2 FQNEAQ (reference sequence). With random hexamers, reverse transcription was performed on about 0.5 to 1 ug of RNA. Using its own MiXCR run on the immunoSEQ multiplex PCR reads, TCRdb lists one record per CDR3 protein. The data contain about 190,000 distinct CDR3 sequences, 90% to 96% of them singletons. The material sequenced was CD4+ T cells from PBMCs. The chain employs TRBV7-9 and TRBJ2-3; D not resolved. The receptor comes from a human donor with Susac syndrome. The CDR3 protein is CASSGLDVISTDTQYF. The CDR3, as DNA: TGTGCCAGCAGCGGTTTGGATGTCATTAGCACAGATACGCAGTATTTT.